This TCR beta chain was sequenced in a study of blood T cell repertoires in COVID-19. Across the study: Samples of COVID-19 (acute and convalescent) were obtained from the United States, Italy and Spain. Sources were T cells, B-cell-depleted T cells, or PBMCs; the material itself was cDNA or gDNA.

Original handling: Researchers report that nucleated cell counts were estimated from reference gene primer amplification. The protocol was immunoSEQ multiplex PCR, while the TCRdb copy is restricted to in-frame clones and leaves out a portion. V and J calls and clone size are copied from that table; D and trimming were computed from the DNA. Of about 80,000 clones listed, 65% to 85% were seen once; the top ten hold more than 5%. V lost 11 bases to trimming and J lost 5 bases, with 19 bases between them. The germline V gene encodes CDR1 MNHEY and CDR2 SVGAGI. This CDR3 is 14 amino acids long. The sequence was collected from a man between 60 and 75 years old with active or convalescent COVID-19. The chain combines TRBV6-5 with TRBJ2-1; possible D gene TRBD2, 5 bases. The material sequenced was peripheral blood. This CDR3 is CASSRRTYDNEQFF. DNA for the CDR3: TGTGCCTCGTCGCGACGGACTTACGACAATGAGCAGTTCTTC.